The TCR beta chain under discussion was sequenced for a study of blood T cell repertoires in COVID-19. Study background: COVID-19 samples collected from the United States, Italy and Spain covered acute and convalescent phases. In each case, the material was cDNA or gDNA derived from T cells, B-cell-depleted T cells, or PBMCs.

Cohort allocation depended upon clinical history that participants reported. V shed 5 bases, J shed 5 bases, and the junction held 5 bases outside the gene matches. In germline, CDR1 is SQVTM, CDR2 ANQGSEA. The CDR3 consists of 13 residues. Authors' analysis steps: Estimation of nucleated cell counts was performed using reference gene primer amplification. This table comes from immunoSEQ multiplex PCR, and its TCRdb copy is limited to in-frame clones, with some not included. The V and J calls and clone size come from that table; D and trimming were worked out from the DNA. The repertoire holds more than 350,000 clones, with 70% to 90% as singletons.

The sequenced sample was PBMCs or T cells enriched from blood (not recorded which). The receptor comes from a woman between 18 and 29 years old who had been exposed to COVID-19. The gene calls are TRBV29-1 and TRBJ1-2, with 10 bases identical to TRBD1. The chain's CDR3 is CSVRGTGEYGYTF. The CDR3 DNA sequence: TGCAGCGTTAGAGGGACAGGGGAATATGGCTACACCTTC.